Shown below are 5 T cell receptor beta chains from a single sample sequenced in a study of lymphopenia after photon versus proton radiotherapy. The assay was immunoSEQ multiplex PCR, and TCRdb's table has in-frame clones only and misses some. The sample lists 25,000 to 30,000 clones; roughly 89% were seen once. Here the sequenced sample was peripheral blood, taken from a patient treated with proton-based radiotherapy. The receptors derive from a woman aged 55-70 years with cholangiocarcinoma. Some clones in this sample may be carry-over from other donors' samples.

This chain joins TRBV7-2 and TRBJ2-3; D ambiguous. The CDR3 is made up of 15 amino acids. The germline V and J ends were trimmed by 5 bases and 3 bases, with 15 bases remaining between them. Germline lookup yields CDR1 SGHTA and CDR2 FQGNSA. The CDR3 nucleotides read TGTGCCAGCAGCCCCCAAGGCGTAGCAACAGATACGCAGTATTTT. Translating it yields CASSPQGVATDTQYF.

This chain uses TRBV10-1 with TRBJ2-3; tentative D call: TRBD2 (5 bases). The CDR3 totals 15 residues. Trimming took off 2 bases at V and 0 bases at J, with 9 bases between the two ends. Germline V gene data show CDR1 as WNHNN and CDR2 as SYGVQD (reference sequence). DNA for the CDR3: TGCGCCAGCAGTGAGGGGAGCTTCAGCACAGATACGCAGTATTTT. Translation gives CASSEGSFSTDTQYF.

This rearrangement joins TRBV4-2 to TRBJ2-3, with a possible D match to TRBD2 (6 bases). V was cut by 0 bases and J by 4 bases, with 14 bases left in between. This CDR3 is built from 16 residues. Per the germline V gene, CDR1 is LGHNA and CDR2 is YNFKEQ. The CDR3 here is CASSQDYGGIADTQYF. The CDR3, as DNA: TGTGCCAGCAGCCAAGACTACGGAGGGATTGCAGATACGCAGTATTTT.

The chain uses TRBV6-5 and TRBJ1-1; possibly TRBD1 for D (5 bases). Between the trimmed V and J ends, which lost 0 bases and 4 bases, there was a span of 12 bases. CDR3 size: 15 residues. Germline V gene lookup returns CDR1 MNHEY and CDR2 SVGAGI. CDR3 in amino acids: CASSYSGEVGTEAFF. In DNA form, the CDR3 reads TGTGCCAGCAGTTACTCAGGGGAGGTGGGCACTGAAGCTTTCTTT.

The chain employs TRBV10-3 and TRBJ2-3; 14 bases are shared with TRBD2. This CDR3 is built from 15 residues. Germline assignment: CDR1 ENHRY and CDR2 SYGVKD. The ends lost 4 bases at V and 6 bases at J; junction bases unmatched: 3. CDR3 bases: TGTGCCATCAGTGGACTAGCGGGGGGGCCTGATACGCAGTATTTT. Its translation is CAISGLAGGPDTQYF.